The next 30 T cell receptor beta chains were all read from a single sample in a study of T cell responses to AZD1222 COVID-19 vaccine. Using immunoSEQ multiplex PCR, the repertoire was profiled, and TCRdb retains in-frame clones only, with some absent. Of 100,000 or so clones listed, more than 75% are singletons. The specimen comprised peripheral blood, sampled on day 0 of AZD1222 vaccination. The receptors shown here come from an adult in good health.

The chain combines TRBV11-2 with TRBJ2-1; D assignment may be TRBD1 or TRBD2 (5 bases each). The germline V and J ends were trimmed by 0 bases and 3 bases, with 15 bases remaining between them. The CDR3 consists of 17 residues. Germline assignment: CDR1 SGHAT and CDR2 FQNNGV. CDR3 bases: TGTGCCAGCAGCTTAGATCCAGGACAAGGACTCTACAATGAGCAGTTCTTC. Its protein is CASSLDPGQGLYNEQFF.

CDR3 DNA: TGTGCCAGCGGGGACCCTCACTATAATTCACCCCTCCACTTT. This encodes CASGDPHYNSPLHF. The J gene is TRBJ1-6, the V gene TRBV6-5; perhaps TRBD1 as D (5 bases). Looked up from germline, CDR1 is MNHEY and CDR2 is SVGAGI. The V gene lost 8 bases and the J gene lost 3 bases, with 11 bases spanning the gap. The CDR3 is made up of 14 amino acids.

V gene TRBV27 combines with J gene TRBJ1-1; D gene ambiguous. Trimming removed 1 base from V and 3 bases from J, with 6 bases in between. Per germline, CDR1 MNHEY and CDR2 SMNVEV (reference sequence). The CDR3 has 13 amino acids. CDR3 protein: CASSLYVDTEAFF. Written as DNA, the CDR3 is TGTGCCAGCAGTTTATACGTTGACACTGAAGCTTTCTTT.

The chain couples TRBV5-1 to TRBJ2-1, with D possibly being TRBD2 (6 bases). The V gene lost 4 bases and the J gene lost 3 bases, with 11 bases spanning the gap. Germline V CDR1 and CDR2: SGHRS, YFSETQ. This CDR3 has 14 residues. This CDR3 is CASSPFSGYNEQFF. The DNA for the CDR3 is TGCGCCAGCAGCCCCTTTAGCGGCTACAATGAGCAGTTCTTC.

The CDR3 reads CASSARIANYGYTF. CDR3 bases: TGTGCCAGTAGTGCCAGAATTGCTAACTATGGCTACACCTTC. The genes are TRBV19 and TRBJ1-2, with no clear D. The V end lost 5 bases, the J end lost 0 bases, and 10 bases lay between the germline ends. Germline assignment: CDR1 LNHDA and CDR2 SQIVND (reference sequence). The CDR3 runs to 14 residues.

This chain connects TRBV5-5 to TRBJ1-2, with D possibly being TRBD1 (6 bases). Germline assignment: CDR1 SGHKS and CDR2 YYEKEE (reference sequence). Trimming took off 4 bases at V and 5 bases at J, with 12 bases between the two ends. CDR3 length: 13 residues. The CDR3 nucleotides read TGTGCCAGCAGCGTACAGGGTTTGTATGGCTACACCTTC. As protein: CASSVQGLYGYTF.

The CDR3 bases are TGTGCCAGCAGCTTCCCGGACAGGGAGGGCGAAAAACTGTTTTTT. It is translated as CASSFPDREGEKLFF. This chain joins TRBV5-4 and TRBJ1-4, with 8 bases aligning to TRBD1. Per germline, CDR1 SGHNT and CDR2 YYREEE (reference sequence). The trim removed 2 bases at V and 8 bases at J, leaving 8 bases unmatched. The CDR3 runs to 15 residues.

This clone was picked up one time. The V and J genes are TRBV25-1 and TRBJ2-5; possibly TRBD1 for D (6 bases). Germline V gene data show CDR1 as MGHDK and CDR2 as SYGVNS. V was clipped by 2 bases and J by 0 bases, with 10 bases between them. The CDR3 is 15 residues long. The DNA for the CDR3 is TGTGCCAGCAGTGAAGGTCAGGGGTACCAAGAGACCCAGTACTTC. Its protein product is CASSEGQGYQETQYF.

CDR3 loop: CASSLANRGQNTIYF. CDR3 DNA: TGTGCCAGCAGCTTGGCCAATCGGGGTCAGAACACCATATATTTT. The chain recombines TRBV5-6 with TRBJ1-3, with D unclear. Germline CDR1 and CDR2: SGHDT and YYEEEE. Trimming cost V 0 bases and J 7 bases, with 14 bases left between them. CDR3 size: 15 residues.

The chain joins TRBV25-1 to TRBJ2-7, with a weak D call TRBD2 (6 bases). V was clipped by 4 bases and J by 2 bases, with 12 bases between them. From germline, CDR1 is MGHDK and CDR2 SYGVNS. The CDR3 is made up of 14 amino acids. The CDR3 sequence is CASSGDWGAYEQYF. CDR3 DNA sequence: TGTGCCAGCAGTGGGGACTGGGGGGCCTACGAGCAGTACTTC.

The rearrangement links TRBV6-2 or TRBV6-3 to TRBJ2-3; D is perhaps TRBD1 (6 bases). V lost 2 bases to trimming and J lost 6 bases, with 12 bases between them. The CDR3 loop spans 14 amino acids. In germline, CDR1 is MNHEY, CDR2 SVGEGT. In DNA, the CDR3 is TGTGCCAGCAGTTACCAAGGGGGATCTGATACGCAGTATTTT. Translation gives CASSYQGGSDTQYF.

The chain recombines TRBV3-1 (or the pseudogene TRBV3-2) with TRBJ2-7; D call uncertain. Germline values: CDR1 LGHDT, CDR2 YNNKEL (reference sequence). With 0 bases removed from V and 0 bases from J, the gap between germline ends came to 12 bases. The CDR3 extends over 16 amino acids. The CDR3 region is CASSQEPARSSYEQYF. Written as DNA, the CDR3 is TGTGCCAGCAGCCAAGAACCAGCGAGGAGCTCCTACGAGCAGTACTTC.

The gene calls are TRBV27 and TRBJ2-7; 7 bases match TRBD2. There are 14 residues in the CDR3. Germline CDR1 reads MNHEY; CDR2 reads SMNVEV (reference sequence). With V trimmed by 6 bases and J by 3 bases, 8 bases remained unmatched. CDR3 in amino acids: CASSPSGAHYEQYF. The CDR3 nucleotides read TGTGCCAGCAGCCCTAGCGGAGCCCACTACGAGCAGTACTTC.

The chain couples TRBV27 to TRBJ2-1; TRBD2 matches at 10 bases. The CDR3 loop spans 16 amino acids. V lost 6 bases and J lost 4; bases outside the gene matches: 9. The germline gives CDR1 MNHEY, CDR2 SMNVEV (reference sequence). In DNA, the CDR3 is TGTGCCAGCAGACTCTTAACTAGCGGGAATTACAATGAGCAGTTCTTC. It codes for CASRLLTSGNYNEQFF.

The rearrangement uses TRBV3-1 (or the pseudogene TRBV3-2) and TRBJ2-7, with D tentatively TRBD1 (5 bases). Trimming shortened V by 4 bases and J by 4 bases, and 11 bases separated the two germline ends. The length of the CDR3 is 13 residues. Germline assignment: CDR1 LGHDT and CDR2 YNNKEL (reference sequence). CDR3 coding DNA: TGTGCCAGCAGCCTTCAACAGGATTACGAGCAGTACTTC. Amino acids: CASSLQQDYEQYF.

The chain recombines TRBV7-7 with TRBJ2-3; 10 bases match TRBD2. With V trimmed by 6 bases and J by 4 bases, 7 bases remained unmatched. CDR3 length equals 15 residues. CDR1 SSHAT and CDR2 FNYEAQ come from the germline V gene (reference sequence). The CDR3 loop is CASSRGLAGADTQYF. CDR3 nucleotides: TGTGCCAGCAGTCGGGGGCTAGCGGGAGCAGATACGCAGTATTTT.

The V call is TRBV11-2, the J call TRBJ2-1; 15 nucleotides match TRBD2. CDR1 is SGHAT and CDR2 is FQNNGV in the germline V gene. After removal of 5 bases from V and 10 bases from J, the junction contained 9 bases not matched to a gene. There are 16 residues in the CDR3. CDR3: CASSLGTSGRKGEQFF. The CDR3 region has the DNA TGTGCCAGCAGCCTTGGGACTAGCGGGAGGAAGGGGGAGCAGTTCTTC.

The chain couples TRBV24-1 to TRBJ1-2; the D is unclear. The V and J ends lost 3 bases and 4 bases respectively, with 14 bases between them. Germline V gives CDR1 KGHDR, CDR2 SFDVKD. There are 15 residues in the CDR3. CDR3 amino acids: CATSDPLGGSYGYTF. Written as DNA, the CDR3 is TGTGCCACCAGTGATCCTCTAGGAGGGTCCTATGGCTACACCTTC.

Details on this clone: Other DNA sequences from this sample encode an identical CDR3 as well. The J gene is TRBJ2-3, the V gene TRBV7-2, with D hard to call. Germline V gene data show CDR1 as SGHTA and CDR2 as FQGNSA. V dropped 1 base and J dropped 0 bases, with 2 bases sitting between them. The CDR3 totals 13 residues. CDR3 protein: CASSLVSTDTQYF. The CDR3 DNA is TGTGCCAGCAGCTTAGTCAGCACAGATACGCAGTATTTT.

The gene calls are TRBV10-2 and TRBJ2-3; 7 bases fit TRBD2. Germline assignment: CDR1 WSHSY and CDR2 SAAADI. The V gene end was trimmed by 7 bases and the J gene end by 1 base; junction bases not matched to a gene: 11. The CDR3 has 16 amino acids. For the CDR3, the DNA is TGCGCCAGCACGGGAGGAGCGGGGCATGGCACAGATACGCAGTATTTT. Translated: CASTGGAGHGTDTQYF.

This clone was detected only once. The V call is TRBV6-5, the J call TRBJ2-7; D is possibly TRBD1 (6 bases). The CDR3 has 15 amino acids. Per the germline V gene, CDR1 is MNHEY and CDR2 is SVGAGI. Between the trimmed V and J ends, which lost 6 bases and 3 bases, there was a span of 18 bases. The DNA of the CDR3 is TGTGCCAGCAGACCAATCCGGGACACCGGCTACGAGCAGTACTTC. Its protein product is CASRPIRDTGYEQYF.

The chain has TRBV19 and TRBJ2-2, with 8 bases aligning to TRBD2. The J segment lost 0 bases and the V segment lost 1 base, leaving 1 base of the junction unmatched. CDR1 is LNHDA, CDR2 SQIVND, per germline (reference sequence). The CDR3 covers 16 residues. As DNA, the CDR3 is TGTGCCAGTAGTATAGGAGCGGGGGCGAACACCGGGGAGCTGTTTTTT. Protein sequence: CASSIGAGANTGELFF.

The chain is built from TRBV9 and TRBJ1-2, with 9 bases lining up with TRBD1. There are 14 residues in the CDR3. CDR1 and CDR2 from the germline V gene are SGDLS and YYNGEE. V lost 5 bases and J lost 2; bases outside the gene matches: 4. CDR3 in DNA: TGTGCCAGCAGTCCTACAGGGGGCAACTATGGCTACACCTTC. Protein: CASSPTGGNYGYTF. Drawing the rest from reference TRBV9 and TRBJ1-2, the complete variable domain is DSGVTQTPKHLITATGQRVTLRCSPRSGDLSVYWYQQSLDQGLQFLIQYYNGEERAKGNILERFSAQQFPDLHSELNLSSLELGDSALYFCASSPTGGNYGYTFGSGTRLTVV.

V gene TRBV7-3 combines with J gene TRBJ2-1; 8 bases agree with TRBD2. Germline CDR1 is SGHTA and CDR2 is FQGTGA. The CDR3 covers 14 residues. With V trimmed by 4 bases and J by 13 bases, 12 bases remained unmatched. The CDR3 loop reads CASSSGGTSVGQFF. DNA for the CDR3: TGTGCCAGCAGCTCGGGCGGGACTAGTGTTGGACAGTTCTTC.

This clone was seen only a few times. J is TRBJ2-1 and V is TRBV20-1; TRBD1 matches at 11 bases. V shed 3 bases and J 8 bases; nucleotides not matched to a gene: 9. From germline, CDR1 is DFQATT and CDR2 SNEGSKA (reference sequence). The CDR3 is 15 residues long. The CDR3 loop reads CSASSPGQGGDEQFF. In DNA form, the CDR3 reads TGCAGTGCTAGTTCACCGGGACAGGGGGGTGATGAGCAGTTCTTC.

The gene calls are TRBV25-1 and TRBJ1-2, with D unclear. Trimming removed 5 bases at V and 2 bases at J, with 3 bases between. The CDR3 extends over 11 amino acids. From germline, CDR1 is MGHDK and CDR2 SYGVNS. CDR3 sequence reads: CASSQNYGYTF. The DNA of the CDR3 is TGTGCCAGCAGTCAAAACTATGGCTACACCTTC.

The chain links TRBV6-1 to TRBJ2-3, with TRBD2 matching over 9 bases. Trimming took 0 bases from V and 1 from J; bases not matched to a gene: 5. The CDR3 consists of 17 residues. CDR1 and CDR2 from the germline V gene are MNHNS and SASEGT. CDR3 sequence (DNA): TGTGCCAGCAGTGAAGCGGCGACTAGCGGAGGCACAGATACGCAGTATTTT. Translating gives CASSEAATSGGTDTQYF.

The chain employs TRBV2 and TRBJ1-5, with TRBD1 identical over 7 bases. The length of the CDR3 is 14 residues. Germline CDR1 is SNHLY and CDR2 is FYNNEI. J gave up 1 base and V 7 bases, and 4 bases lay outside the gene matches. CDR3 protein: CASIRDSSNQPQHF. In DNA form, the CDR3 reads TGTGCCAGCATCCGGGACAGCAGCAATCAGCCCCAGCATTTT.

The J gene is TRBJ2-7, the V gene TRBV10-1; 9 bases line up with TRBD2. The CDR3 extends over 14 amino acids. Germline V CDR1 and CDR2: WNHNN, SYGVQD (reference sequence). V shed 1 base, J shed 4 bases, and the junction held 2 bases outside the gene matches. CDR3 nucleotide sequence: TGCGCCAGCAGTGAGTATGCGGGAGGGTACGAGCAGTACTTC. Translated, it gives CASSEYAGGYEQYF.

CDR3 coding DNA: TGTGCCAGCAGTGCCCCGGGGGGGAGTCAGCCCCAGCATTTT. Encoded protein: CASSAPGGSQPQHF. J is TRBJ1-5 and V is TRBV2; maybe TRBD1 (5 bases). This CDR3 comprises 14 residues. Germline V gene sequence: CDR1 SNHLY, CDR2 FYNNEI. V was shortened by 4 bases and J by 6 bases, with 13 bases between the two germline ends. Supplemented by reference TRBV2 and TRBJ1-5, the full variable domain reads EPEVTQTPSHQVTQMGQEVILRCVPISNHLYFYWYRQILGQKVEFLVSFYNNEISEKSEIFDDQFSVERPDGSNFTLKIRSTKLEDSAMYFCASSAPGGSQPQHFGDGTRLSIL.